A selection of T cell receptor beta chains follows, all from one sample in a study of regulatory and conventional T cells in RAG deficiency. Sequencing was performed with immunoSEQ multiplex PCR; in TCRdb, only in-frame clones are kept and a portion is missing. The sample holds 45,000 or so clones, 70% to 90% seen once. These data also formed part of another study, on regulatory T cells.

Sample: CD4+ effector T cells sorted from blood. All receptors derive from a human donor in good health. CDR3s include the opening cysteine and the closing phenylalanine or tryptophan. The D gene is left open where the match is weak. Size is stated for part of the rows, as once, few or many counts, or as a class when the clone is expanded.

d_gene	abundance	j_gene	v_gene	CDR3nt	CDR3aa
TRBD2	-	TRBJ2-3	TRBV27	TGTGCCAGCAGTTTTTCGGGACTAGCACCCCCCACAGATACGCAGTATTTT	CASSFSGLAPPTDTQYF
-	-	TRBJ1-1	TRBV29-1	TGCAGCGTTGAGGACGGAGGGGCCCCCACTGAAGCTTTCTTT	CSVEDGGAPTEAFF
-	-	TRBJ2-7	TRBV4-2	TGTGCCAGCAGCCAAGATTACCGCTACGAGCAGTACTTC	CASSQDYRYEQYF
TRBD1	-	TRBJ1-6	TRBV5-6	TGTGCCAGCAGCTTGTCAGGGGGCCCTAATTCACCCCTCCACTTT	CASSLSGGPNSPLHF
-	-	TRBJ2-2	TRBV30	TGTGCCTCCCCGTTCAGGGGAAAGAACACCGGGGAGCTGTTTTTT	CASPFRGKNTGELFF
TRBD2	-	TRBJ2-3	TRBV11-1	TGTGCCAGCAGCTCCCGACTAGCGGGAGATACGCAGTATTTT	CASSSRLAGDTQYF
-	-	TRBJ2-6	TRBV5-1	TGCGCCAGCAGCCCCGCCTGGGCCAACGTCCTGACTTTC	CASSPAWANVLTF
TRBD1	-	TRBJ1-5	TRBV25-1	TGTGCCAGCAGTGATCATTACAGGGGGGGGCAGCCCCAGCATTTT	CASSDHYRGGQPQHF
-	once	TRBJ1-1	TRBV29-1	TGCAGCGCCTCAGACGGGACGCCTGAAGCTTTCTTT	CSASDGTPEAFF
-	-	TRBJ1-5	TRBV6-1	TGTGCCAGCAGCCCTTCGGGAGGCCGTCAGCCCCAGCATTTT	CASSPSGGRQPQHF
-	-	TRBJ1-1	TRBV2	TGTGCCAGCGTTCAGGGACGGACTGAAGCTTTCTTT	CASVQGRTEAFF